The entry below gives a single T cell receptor beta chain sequence along with its context. Its antigen is undetermined. The donors were in the approximately 120-subject validation cohort, distinct from the 666-subject first cohort. Libraries were prepared by immunoSEQ multiplex PCR; TCRdb keeps only in-frame clonotypes and omits some of them. This sample has some 250,000 clones, with around 89% found just once. These data come from a study of cytomegalovirus exposure and HLA in healthy donors. Study-wide points: Most TCR sequences were rare, but some public TCRs occurred in many donors.

The length of the CDR3 is 15 residues. The germline V gene encodes CDR1 MNHNY and CDR2 SVGAGI (reference sequence). Trimming took 4 bases from V and 3 from J; bases not matched to a gene: 8. This receptor was obtained from a woman between 18 and 29 years old in good health and CMV-seronegative. The rearrangement links TRBV6-6 to TRBJ1-1; 7 bases line up with TRBD1. Sequencing was performed on PBMCs. CDR3 sequence (DNA): TGTGCCAGCAGTTCGCAGGGGGTCCGGGACACTGAAGCTTTCTTT. Amino acid sequence: CASSSQGVRDTEAFF.